The 25 T cell receptor beta chains presented below share a single source sample, sequenced in a study of regulatory T cells in long-lasting Graves disease (TCRdb year 2021). This specimen's time point label, interpreted: persistent/refractory GD, antithyroid drugs over 5 years with positive TRAb. For both TCR sequencing and RNA sequencing, RNA was extracted from PBMCs in TRIzol. The method was multiplex PCR. The sample was run on an Illumina HiSeq 4000. CDR3 regions were amplified by Arm-PCR with iRepertoire HTBI primers to construct TCR beta libraries. TCRdb reprocessed the public reads (quality trimming at Q25 with fastp, clone calling with MiXCR) and kept in-frame beta chains. All rows with the same CDR3 protein become a single entry with the most common DNA and genes. The sample yields over 350,000 distinct CDR3 sequences; about 20% were counted once. The ten top clones hold roughly 20% of the sample.

Source: peripheral blood mononuclear cells (PBMCs), taken when the disease was refractory, from a patient treated with antithyroid drugs. These receptors were taken from a female donor with Graves disease.

This clonotype has a count of ten or more. The V and J genes are TRBV7-2 and TRBJ2-2, with 9 bases matching TRBD2. CDR1 SGHTA and CDR2 FQGNSA come from the germline V gene. V gave up 5 bases and J gave up 2 bases; unmatched junction bases: 9. The CDR3 sequence is 17 residues long. The CDR3 protein is CASSPSGLAGNTGELFF. Written as DNA, the CDR3 is TGTGCCAGCAGCCCCTCGGGCCTAGCGGGAAACACCGGGGAGCTGTTTTTT.

This clonotype has a count of ten or more. The rearrangement uses TRBV6-2 or TRBV6-3 and TRBJ2-5; D remains ambiguous. Germline-derived CDR1 and CDR2 are MNHEY and SVGEGT. The V end lost 2 bases, the J end lost 5 bases, and 9 bases lay between the germline ends. This CDR3 contains 13 residues. CDR3 nucleotides: TGTGCCAGCAGTTACGGGCCCCACGAGACCCAGTACTTC. Its protein product is CASSYGPHETQYF.

V usage is TRBV7-9 and J usage is TRBJ1-3, with unresolved D. This CDR3 region has 17 residues. Germline V gene data show CDR1 as SEHNR and CDR2 as FQNEAQ (reference sequence). V dropped 8 bases and J dropped 0 bases, with 20 bases sitting between them. The CDR3 loop is CASSPPWQESSGNTIYF. CDR3 nucleotides: TGTGCCAGCTCCCCCCCCTGGCAGGAAAGCTCTGGAAACACCATATATTTT.

This clonotype turned up a few times. This chain joins TRBV20-1 and TRBJ2-7; D could derive from TRBD1 or TRBD2 (5 bases each). The V gene's germline CDR1 is DFQATT and CDR2 SNEGSKA (reference sequence). The CDR3 length is 16 residues. V lost 0 bases and J lost 5, with 20 bases in between. This chain's CDR3 is CSAREAGTHVLNEQYF. The CDR3 nucleotides read TGCAGTGCTAGAGAAGCCGGGACCCATGTTCTCAACGAGCAGTACTTC.

This clonotype has a count of ten or more. The V and J genes are TRBV20-1 and TRBJ2-7; D remains unclear. V lost 6 bases and J lost 5, with 17 bases in between. In germline, CDR1 is DFQATT, CDR2 SNEGSKA (reference sequence). This CDR3 contains 13 residues. The CDR3 protein is CSAQRSENNEQYF. For the CDR3, the DNA is TGCAGTGCCCAGCGCAGCGAGAACAACGAGCAGTACTTC.

This clonotype was found a few times. The V gene is TRBV29-1, the J gene TRBJ2-7; D unresolved. This CDR3 region has 13 residues. Trimming left V 3 bases short and J 1 base short, with 10 bases between. From germline, CDR1 is SQVTM and CDR2 ANQGSEA. For the CDR3, the DNA is TGCAGCGTTGATAAGGCAGGTTCCTACGAGCAGTACTTC. Amino acids: CSVDKAGSYEQYF.

The CDR3 DNA is TGTGCCAGCAGTTTATCTCTAGATGAGCAGTTCTTC. This sequence encodes CASSLSLDEQFF. The chain employs TRBV28 and TRBJ2-1; no definite D call. The CDR3 is 12 residues long. Germline V gene lookup returns CDR1 MDHEN and CDR2 SYDVKM. Trimming took off 1 base at V and 8 bases at J, with 6 bases between the two ends.

This clonotype came up many times. This chain joins TRBV7-8 and TRBJ2-7; 7 bases fit TRBD2. This CDR3 contains 14 residues. The junction had 5 bases not matched to a gene; V was cut back by 2 bases and J by 4 bases. Per the germline V gene, CDR1 is SGHVS and CDR2 is FQNEAQ. DNA for the CDR3: TGTGCCAGCAGCTTACGTCGGGAGGAGTACGAGCAGTACTTC. Translation: CASSLRREEYEQYF. Combining the CDR3 with reference TRBV7-8 and TRBJ2-7 gives the whole variable domain GAGVSQSPRYKVAKRGQDVALRCDPISGHVSLFWYQQALGQGPEFLTYFQNEAQLDKSGLPSDRFFAERPEGSVSTLKIQRTQQEDSAVYLCASSLRREEYEQYFGPGTRLTVT.

Ten or more counts support this clonotype. V usage is TRBV28 and J usage is TRBJ1-4, with D perhaps TRBD1 (5 bases). Germline CDR1 and CDR2: MDHEN and SYDVKM. CDR3 length equals 17 residues. The V end lost 3 bases, the J end lost 6 bases, and 20 bases lay between the germline ends. This CDR3 is CASSFLQSIGGYEKLFF. In DNA form, the CDR3 reads TGTGCCAGCAGTTTCCTCCAATCGATCGGGGGGTATGAAAAACTGTTTTTT.

V gene TRBV29-1 combines with J gene TRBJ2-5; no definite D call. CDR3 length equals 14 residues. Germline lookup yields CDR1 SQVTM and CDR2 ANQGSEA. Trimming pared 3 bases from V and 1 base from J, leaving 12 bases between. The CDR3 sequence is CSVEDPSSQETQYF. For the CDR3, the DNA is TGCAGCGTTGAGGACCCCAGCTCCCAAGAGACCCAGTACTTC.

To note about this clonotype: With a much larger clone just one base away, this may be a read error. The chain uses TRBV6-2 or TRBV6-3 and TRBJ1-1; 9 bases agree with TRBD1. Germline CDR1 MNHEY, CDR2 SVGEGT. The CDR3 has 17 residues. V gave up 6 bases and J gave up 3 bases; unmatched junction bases: 14. This CDR3 reads CASSNRGRVLLDTEAFF. The CDR3 DNA reads as TGTGCCAGCAGCAACAGGGGGCGCGTTCTATTGGACACTGAAGCTTTCTTT.

The chain combines TRBV9 with TRBJ2-5; TRBD2 matches 10 bases. Germline CDR1 SGDLS, CDR2 YYNGEE. The CDR3 runs 15 residues. Losses at the gene ends were 3 bases for V and 1 base for J; bases not matched to a gene: 3. The CDR3 spells CASSGGTSAQETQYF. CDR3 DNA: TGTGCCAGCAGCGGGGGGACTAGCGCCCAAGAGACCCAGTACTTC.

The chain is built from TRBV20-1 and TRBJ2-2; 11 nucleotides line up with TRBD2. After removal of 1 base from V and 3 bases from J, the junction contained 4 bases not matched to a gene. CDR1 and CDR2 (germline): DFQATT, SNEGSKA (reference sequence). The CDR3 totals 16 residues. The CDR3 DNA reads as TGCAGTGCTAGAGGAGCGGGACTAGCGGACACCGGGGAGCTGTTTTTT. Amino acids: CSARGAGLADTGELFF.

The chain links TRBV11-2 to TRBJ2-2; 14 positions match TRBD2. V dropped 4 bases and J dropped 6; count of bases not matched to a gene: 4. This CDR3 has 16 residues. From germline, CDR1 is SGHAT and CDR2 FQNNGV. CDR3 region: CASSYRTSGRPGELFF. CDR3 coding DNA: TGTGCCAGCAGCTACAGGACTAGCGGGAGGCCCGGGGAGCTGTTTTTT.

This clonotype was detected only a few times. The chain combines TRBV2 with TRBJ1-4, with D perhaps TRBD1 (6 bases). The CDR3 is 14 amino acids. The V gene lost 4 bases and the J gene lost 5 bases, with 11 bases spanning the gap. The V gene's germline CDR1 is SNHLY and CDR2 FYNNEI. CDR3 residues: CASSATGTNEKLFF. CDR3 sequence (DNA): TGTGCCAGCAGTGCCACAGGGACCAATGAAAAACTGTTTTTT.

J is TRBJ1-4 and V is TRBV7-8; 7 positions agree with TRBD1. CDR3 length equals 13 residues. The V and J ends lost 5 bases and 10 bases, in that order; junction bases with no gene match: 7. The V gene's germline CDR1 is SGHVS and CDR2 FQNEAQ. CDR3 coding DNA: TGTGCCAGCAGCGGAACAGGGGTTGGAAAACTGTTTTTT. The encoded protein is CASSGTGVGKLFF.

This clonotype was observed at least ten times. The J gene is TRBJ1-2, the V gene TRBV30; maybe TRBD1 (5 bases). CDR1 is GTSNPN and CDR2 is SVGIG in the germline V gene (reference sequence). Deletions cut 3 bases from V and 3 bases from J, with 11 bases between. The CDR3 has 13 residues. CDR3 DNA sequence: TGTGCCTGGAGCAGGGCCAGCTACTATGGCTACACCTTC. Residues: CAWSRASYYGYTF.

This clonotype was observed a single time. V is TRBV4-1 and J is TRBJ2-7; 9 nucleotides agree with TRBD1. J gave up 0 bases and V 0 bases, and 3 bases lay outside the gene matches. The CDR3 spans 16 residues. The V gene's germline CDR1 is MGHRA and CDR2 YSYEKL. The CDR3 loop reads CASSQEWTGVSYEQYF. CDR3 DNA: TGCGCCAGCAGCCAAGAATGGACAGGGGTCTCCTACGAGCAGTACTTC.

The CDR3 is CSATGVGEQYF. The CDR3 DNA reads TGCAGTGCTACAGGGGTCGGCGAGCAGTACTTC. The rearrangement uses TRBV20-1 and TRBJ2-7, with a tentative D call TRBD1 (6 bases). Trimming took off 4 bases at V and 6 bases at J, with 10 bases between the two ends. The CDR3 extends over 11 amino acids. The germline CDR1 and CDR2 sequences are DFQATT and SNEGSKA (reference sequence).

V gene TRBV3-1 combines with J gene TRBJ1-1; no firm D call. Germline-derived CDR1 and CDR2 are LGHDT and YNNKEL (reference sequence). The CDR3 runs 12 residues. Trimming left V 4 bases short and J 8 bases short, with 11 bases between. The DNA for the CDR3 is TGTGCCAGCAGCCGCGGACGGGAGGAAGCTTTCTTT. This encodes CASSRGREEAFF.

This clonotype occurred many times. The rearrangement uses TRBV7-8 and TRBJ1-1, with 10 bases lining up with TRBD1. The trim removed 7 bases at V and 0 bases at J, leaving 8 bases unmatched. The CDR3 is made up of 16 amino acids. Germline CDR1 reads SGHVS; CDR2 reads FQNEAQ. The CDR3 sequence: CASIRDRGRLNTEAFF. Here the CDR3 DNA reads TGTGCCAGCATCCGTGACAGGGGGCGTTTGAACACTGAAGCTTTCTTT.

The rearrangement joins TRBV7-8 to TRBJ2-2; the D is unclear. Germline CDR1 reads SGHVS; CDR2 reads FQNEAQ. The germline V and J ends were trimmed by 1 base and 2 bases, with 11 bases remaining between them. The CDR3 has 16 amino acids. CDR3 nucleotide sequence: TGTGCCAGCAGCTTAGTTTCTGACACAAACACCGGGGAGCTGTTTTTT. This sequence encodes CASSLVSDTNTGELFF. Variable domain in full (rest from reference TRBV7-8 and TRBJ2-2): GAGVSQSPRYKVAKRGQDVALRCDPISGHVSLFWYQQALGQGPEFLTYFQNEAQLDKSGLPSDRFFAERPEGSVSTLKIQRTQQEDSAVYLCASSLVSDTNTGELFFGEGSRLTVL.

This clonotype was recorded many times. The V gene is TRBV6-5, the J gene TRBJ2-7; tentatively, D is TRBD2 (6 bases). V shed 2 bases and J shed 2 bases, with 10 bases lying between them. Germline CDR1 and CDR2: MNHEY and SVGAGI. This CDR3 has 14 amino acids. CDR3 nucleotide sequence: TGTGCCAGCAGTTACAAGGAGGGTGCCTACGAGCAGTACTTC. Protein: CASSYKEGAYEQYF.

This clonotype was detected ten times or more. CDR3 region: CASRTGSYGYTF. The CDR3, as DNA: TGTGCCAGCAGAACAGGGAGCTATGGCTACACCTTC. V and J are TRBV6-1 and TRBJ1-2; D perhaps matches TRBD1 (6 bases). The CDR3 is 12 amino acids. Germline V gene data show CDR1 as MNHNS and CDR2 as SASEGT. V gave up 6 bases and J gave up 4 bases, with 9 bases separating them.

The V gene is TRBV5-5, the J gene TRBJ2-2; tentatively, D is TRBD1 or TRBD2 (5 bases each). Germline CDR1 SGHKS, CDR2 YYEKEE (reference sequence). Trimming took 4 bases from V and 6 from J, leaving 22 bases between them. The length of the CDR3 is 17 residues. As DNA, the CDR3 is TGTGCCAGCAGCCGTCTCCGGGGCGGGCAAGGGTCCGGGGAGCTGTTTTTT. Protein sequence: CASSRLRGGQGSGELFF.